The sequence of this T cell receptor (beta chain) was determined in a study of blood T cell repertoires in COVID-19. About the research overall: Whether acute or convalescent, the COVID-19 samples came from the United States, Italy and Spain. PBMCs, B-cell-depleted T cells, or T cells were the source of the cDNA or gDNA that made up the material.

Original data processing: The authors estimated nucleated cell counts from reference gene primer amplification. Using immunoSEQ multiplex PCR, the repertoire was profiled, and TCRdb retains in-frame clones only, with some absent. Clonal size and the V and J genes are those of that table, whereas D and trimming came from the DNA. This sample yields more than 300,000 clones, of which about 90% are seen a single time; more than 3% belongs to the top ten. CDR1 and CDR2 from the germline V gene are KGHDR and SFDVKD. Germline trimming cut 4 bases from V and 1 base from J; bases unmatched to any gene: 1. The CDR3 contains 16 residues.

Sequenced sample: peripheral blood. The rearrangement joins TRBV24-1 to TRBJ2-2; TRBD2 matches at 11 bases. This clonotype was sampled from a young woman who had recovered from COVID-19. CDR3 in DNA: TGTGCCACCAGTGACGGGACTAGCGGGAACACCGGGGAGCTGTTTTTT. Amino acid sequence: CATSDGTSGNTGELFF.